Presented here are 14 T cell receptor beta chains from one specimen sequenced in a study of CD8+ T cells in alopecia areata (dated by TCRdb to the late 2010s). Reading the label with the study, this specimen's time point is: baseline before oral tofacitinib. The protocol used for the library was the immunoSEQ multiplex PCR assay. RNA was extracted from all samples and reverse transcribed into cDNA, which served as template for TCR sequencing. Drawn from immuneACCESS, this table holds only the in-frame rearrangements with V and J called that TCRdb kept. Clones are partly lost; checked studies trace under half to an unresolved V gene and leave the rest unexplained. The sample contains roughly 59,000 clones, about 45% of them found a single time. In total, the top ten clones hold approximately 18% of the sample. The sample was CD8+ T cells sorted from blood, taken at week 0. Receptor source: a human donor with alopecia areata.

The rearrangement links TRBV15 to TRBJ2-1; weak D call: TRBD1 (5 bases). The CDR3 contains 16 residues. The V gene's germline CDR1 is LNHNV and CDR2 YYDKDF (reference sequence). V was shortened by 5 bases and J by 6 bases, with 20 bases between the two germline ends. The CDR3 DNA is TGTGCCACCAGCCAGGGTTTGGGCCCCACGTCCAATGAGCAGTTCTTC. Translated, it gives CATSQGLGPTSNEQFF.

V is TRBV6-1 and J is TRBJ1-5, with a tentative D call TRBD1 (5 bases). There are 12 residues in the CDR3. Trimming took off 5 bases at V and 9 bases at J, with 11 bases between the two ends. CDR1 is MNHNS, CDR2 SASEGT, per germline. Written as DNA, the CDR3 is TGTGCCAGCAGTCTGGACACAACGCCCCAGCATTTT. Its translation is CASSLDTTPQHF.

CDR3 in amino acids: CAWSVLGIGELFF. Written as DNA, the CDR3 is TGTGCCTGGAGTGTACTTGGGATCGGGGAGCTGTTTTTT. This sequence joins TRBV30 and TRBJ2-2; D is ambiguous. Looked up from germline, CDR1 is GTSNPN and CDR2 is SVGIG (reference sequence). The CDR3 is 13 amino acids. Trimming took off 0 bases at V and 7 bases at J, with 9 bases between the two ends.

The chain couples TRBV5-1 to TRBJ2-1; D gene ambiguous. The CDR3 runs to 16 residues. The V end lost 0 bases, the J end lost 4 bases, and 14 bases lay between the germline ends. CDR1 is SGHRS, CDR2 YFSETQ, per germline. The CDR3 coding sequence is TGCGCCAGCAGCTTGGCTATCAGCTACGCTTACAATGAGCAGTTCTTC. Translation: CASSLAISYAYNEQFF.

This clone was counted a single time. The chain recombines TRBV7-9 with TRBJ2-1, with no clear D. V shed 5 bases and J shed 7 bases, with 15 bases lying between them. Germline V gives CDR1 SEHNR, CDR2 FQNEAQ (reference sequence). CDR3 size: 14 residues. The CDR3 reads CASSPWGPLNEQFF. In DNA, the CDR3 is TGTGCCAGCAGCCCTTGGGGTCCGTTAAATGAGCAGTTCTTC.

This clone has just a few counts. DNA of the CDR3: TGTGCCTGGAGTGCGACCTACGAGCAGTACTTC. This encodes CAWSATYEQYF. This chain links TRBV30 with TRBJ2-7; D remains unclear. V was shortened by 1 base and J by 2 bases, with 3 bases between the two germline ends. CDR3 length equals 11 residues. The V gene's germline CDR1 is GTSNPN and CDR2 SVGIG (reference sequence).

The rearrangement links TRBV29-1 to TRBJ2-7, with D possibly TRBD2 on 5 matching bases. The CDR3 has 11 residues. Germline CDR1 SQVTM, CDR2 ANQGSEA. Trimming took off 4 bases at V and 3 bases at J, with 7 bases between the two ends. This CDR3 reads CSVVRDYEQYF. CDR3 nucleotides: TGCAGCGTTGTGAGGGACTACGAGCAGTACTTC.

The chain joins TRBV28 to TRBJ2-7; the D is unclear. V was trimmed by 5 bases and J by 3 bases, leaving 17 bases between them. CDR1 is MDHEN, CDR2 SYDVKM, per germline. The CDR3 loop spans 15 amino acids. As DNA, the CDR3 is TGTGCCAGCAGTAGTGACCAAGAAGGAGTCTACGAGCAGTACTTC. It translates to CASSSDQEGVYEQYF.

The CDR3 sequence is CASSPGQGNQPQHF. CDR3 DNA: TGTGCCAGCTCGCCGGGACAGGGAAATCAGCCCCAGCATTTT. The chain recombines TRBV25-1 with TRBJ1-5, with 9 bases lining up with TRBD1. V shed 8 bases and J 4 bases; nucleotides not matched to a gene: 6. This CDR3 has 14 amino acids. Looked up from germline, CDR1 is MGHDK and CDR2 is SYGVNS.

Only a few counts were recorded for this clone. V usage is TRBV29-1 and J usage is TRBJ1-2; D unresolved. Trimming pared 7 bases from V and 5 bases from J, leaving 14 bases between. Germline CDR1 reads SQVTM; CDR2 reads ANQGSEA. CDR3 size: 12 residues. CDR3 sequence: CSAQKSTYGYTF. CDR3 sequence (DNA): TGCAGCGCCCAAAAGAGTACTTATGGCTACACCTTC.

The genes are TRBV2 and TRBJ2-3; 12 bases map to TRBD1. Trimming removed 6 bases from V and 1 base from J; junction bases left unmatched: 2. This CDR3 spans 15 amino acids. CDR1 is SNHLY, CDR2 FYNNEI, per germline. The CDR3 nucleotides read TGTGCCAGCAGAGGGGACAGGGGGCGCACAGATACGCAGTATTTT. It encodes CASRGDRGRTDTQYF.

This clone was seen a few times. The chain combines TRBV25-1 with TRBJ2-7; D remains unclear. The CDR3 contains 13 residues. V gave up 2 bases and J gave up 0 bases, with 5 bases separating them. In germline, CDR1 is MGHDK, CDR2 SYGVNS. This CDR3 is CASSETLSYEQYF. In DNA, the CDR3 is TGTGCCAGCAGTGAAACTCTCTCCTACGAGCAGTACTTC.

The gene calls are TRBV29-1 and TRBJ2-2; 12 bases match TRBD2. Germline V gives CDR1 SQVTM, CDR2 ANQGSEA. V lost 3 bases to trimming and J lost 8 bases; unmatched junction nucleotides: 4. The CDR3 runs to 14 residues. CDR3 in DNA: TGCAGCGTTGACGTGACTAGCGGGGGTGGGGAGCTGTTTTTT. Translated: CSVDVTSGGGELFF.

This clone turned up a few times. The chain combines TRBV29-1 with TRBJ1-5; 7 nucleotides line up with TRBD1. Trimming cost V 4 bases and J 4 bases; bases outside gene matches: 4. The CDR3 is 13 residues long. Germline-derived CDR1 and CDR2 are SQVTM and ANQGSEA. CDR3 amino acids: CSVVEGANQPQHF. CDR3 coding DNA: TGCAGCGTTGTGGAGGGGGCTAATCAGCCCCAGCATTTT.